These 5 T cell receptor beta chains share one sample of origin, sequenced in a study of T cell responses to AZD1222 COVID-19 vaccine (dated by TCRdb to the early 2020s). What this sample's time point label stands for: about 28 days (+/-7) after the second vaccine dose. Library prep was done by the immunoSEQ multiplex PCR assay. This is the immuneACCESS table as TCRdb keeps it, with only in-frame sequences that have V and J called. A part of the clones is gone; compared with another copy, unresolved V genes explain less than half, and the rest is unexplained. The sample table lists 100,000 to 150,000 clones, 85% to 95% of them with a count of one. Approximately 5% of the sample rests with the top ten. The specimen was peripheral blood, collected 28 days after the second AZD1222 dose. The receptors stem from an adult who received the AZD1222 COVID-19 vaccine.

CDR3: CAITGHADQPQHF. The CDR3 coding sequence is TGTGCCATCACTGGACATGCCGATCAGCCCCAGCATTTT. This chain links TRBV10-3 with TRBJ1-5, with D possibly matching TRBD1 (5 bases). This CDR3 region has 13 residues. Germline V gives CDR1 ENHRY, CDR2 SYGVKD. Trimming pared 7 bases from V and 5 bases from J, leaving 12 bases between.

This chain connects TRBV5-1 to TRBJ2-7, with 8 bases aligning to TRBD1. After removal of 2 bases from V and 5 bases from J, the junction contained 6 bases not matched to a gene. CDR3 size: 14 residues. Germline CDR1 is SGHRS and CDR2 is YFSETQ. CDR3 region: CASSFQGAGNEQYF. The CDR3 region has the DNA TGCGCCAGCAGCTTCCAGGGGGCCGGCAACGAGCAGTACTTC.

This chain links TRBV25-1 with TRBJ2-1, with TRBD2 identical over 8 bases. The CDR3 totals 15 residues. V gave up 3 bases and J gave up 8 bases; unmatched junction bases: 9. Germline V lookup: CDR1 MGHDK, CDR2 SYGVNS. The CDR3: CASSDSGEPADEQFF. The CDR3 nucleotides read TGTGCCAGCAGTGATAGCGGGGAACCCGCGGATGAGCAGTTCTTC.

The CDR3 is CASSYSPGDTEAFF. The CDR3 DNA reads TGTGCCAGCAGTTACTCCCCAGGGGACACTGAAGCTTTCTTT. This chain uses TRBV6-2 or TRBV6-3 with TRBJ1-1; D might be TRBD1 (6 bases). This CDR3 region has 14 residues. Between the trimmed V and J ends, which lost 0 bases and 3 bases, there was a span of 8 bases. Germline V gene sequence: CDR1 MNHEY, CDR2 SVGEGT.

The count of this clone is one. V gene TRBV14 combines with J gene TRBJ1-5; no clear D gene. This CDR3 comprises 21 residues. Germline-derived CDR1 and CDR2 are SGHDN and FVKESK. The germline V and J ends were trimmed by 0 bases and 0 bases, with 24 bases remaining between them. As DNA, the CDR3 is TGTGCCAGCAGCCAAGAAGAGGAGGACCCTGATACCCGATCTAGCAATCAGCCCCAGCATTTT. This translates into CASSQEEEDPDTRSSNQPQHF.